A selection of T cell receptor beta chains follows, all from one sample in a study of T cells in Graves' hyperthyroidism and ophthalmopathy. TCRdb re-derived calls from the multiplex PCR reads in MiXCR, one entry per CDR3 protein. This sample has approximately 600,000 distinct CDR3 sequences, with 14% to 15% found just once. Material: blood. These receptors all stem from a middle-aged woman with Graves' ophthalmopathy. Each CDR3 is given with its conserved first and last residue. Fields, in order: V gene, D gene, CDR3 length, clone size, J gene, CDR3 protein, CDR3 DNA. The D gene is left open where the match is weak. The listing skips clone size in some rows; elsewhere it reads once, few, many or a size class.

TRBV7-2,NA,12,many,TRBJ2-5,CASSLIGETQYF,TGTGCCAGCAGTTTAATCGGGGAGACCCAGTACTTC
TRBV4-1,NA,15,few,TRBJ2-5,CASSQGQSVQETQYF,TGCGCCAGCAGCCAAGGGCAGTCCGTCCAAGAGACCCAGTACTTC
TRBV4-1,NA,15,few,TRBJ1-3,CASSQDVHPGNTIYF,TGCGCCAGCAGCCAAGATGTCCACCCTGGAAACACCATATATTTT
TRBV19,NA,15,few,TRBJ2-5,CASSIYGGEAETQYF,TGTGCCAGTAGTATTTATGGGGGTGAGGCGGAGACCCAGTACTTC
TRBV2,NA,15,many,TRBJ1-5,CASSGPGGGYQPQHF,TGTGCCAGCAGTGGTCCGGGGGGGGGTTATCAGCCCCAGCATTTT
TRBV5-1,NA,14,many,TRBJ1-1,CASSLVQPNTEAFF,TGCGCCAGCAGCTTGGTACAGCCAAACACTGAAGCTTTCTTT
TRBV19,NA,16,few,TRBJ2-1,CASSSGLVYPYNEQFF,TGTGCCAGTAGTTCAGGACTCGTATACCCATACAATGAGCAGTTCTTC
TRBV6-2/TRBV6-3,NA,15,many,TRBJ1-1,CASSYPHGQRSEAFF,TGTGCCAGCAGTTACCCCCACGGACAGAGGTCTGAAGCTTTCTTT
TRBV12-3/TRBV12-4,NA,17,many,TRBJ2-7,CASSQQGPRVLNYEQYF,TGTGCCAGCAGTCAGCAGGGGCCGCGGGTCCTCAACTACGAGCAGTACTTC
TRBV30,NA,12,many,TRBJ2-5,CAWSVGQETQYF,TGTGCCTGGAGTGTGGGACAAGAGACCCAGTACTTC
TRBV6-2/TRBV6-3,NA,12,many,TRBJ2-7,CASSPQHYEQYF,TGTGCCAGCAGTCCCCAACACTACGAGCAGTACTTC
TRBV19,NA,14,many,TRBJ1-5,CASSRWDGNQPQHF,TGTGCCAGTAGTAGGTGGGACGGCAATCAGCCCCAGCATTTT
TRBV20-1,TRBD1,13,many,TRBJ2-5,CSASAGTGLTQYF,TGCAGTGCTAGTGCCGGGACAGGGCTGACCCAGTACTTC
TRBV7-8,NA,14,many,TRBJ2-2,CASSLGRGGGELFF,TGTGCCAGCAGCTTAGGCCGGGGTGGCGGGGAGCTGTTTTTT
TRBV28,NA,14,many,TRBJ2-7,CASTSQGALYEQYF,TGTGCCAGCACCTCGCAAGGGGCCCTCTACGAGCAGTACTTC
TRBV29-1,TRBD2,16,many,TRBJ2-2,CSVESPSSAGTGELFF,TGCAGCGTTGAATCCCCCAGCTCAGCGGGGACCGGGGAGCTGTTTTTT
TRBV2,NA,14,few,TRBJ1-3,CASSESEAGNTIYF,TGTGCCAGCAGTGAATCGGAAGCTGGAAACACCATATATTTT
TRBV6-2/TRBV6-3,NA,13,NA,TRBJ2-5,CASTRTAQETQYF,TGTGCCAGCACTAGGACAGCTCAAGAGACCCAGTACTTC
TRBV6-1,NA,12,many,TRBJ1-2,CASSESWTPNNF,TGTGCCAGCAGTGAATCCTGGACACCCAACAACTTC
TRBV7-9,TRBD1,14,many,TRBJ2-5,CASRKTGGQETQYF,TGTGCCAGCAGGAAGACAGGGGGCCAAGAGACCCAGTACTTC
TRBV6-5,TRBD1,14,many,TRBJ2-5,CASSYWTGDETQYF,TGTGCCAGCAGTTACTGGACAGGGGATGAGACCCAGTACTTC
TRBV6-4,NA,17,few,TRBJ2-2,CASSDGGGGMNTGELFF,TGTGCCAGCAGTGACGGAGGGGGCGGAATGAACACCGGGGAGCTGTTTTTT
TRBV29-1,NA,14,many,TRBJ2-6,CSVGGSSGANVLTF,TGCAGCGTTGGAGGGAGCTCTGGGGCCAACGTCCTGACTTTC
TRBV4-1,NA,13,NA,TRBJ1-5,CASSQTGDQPQHF,TGCGCCAGCAGCCAAACAGGAGATCAGCCCCAGCATTTT
TRBV11-2,TRBD1,14,many,TRBJ2-7,CASSIPTGLNEQYF,TGTGCCAGCAGCATACCGACAGGGCTCAACGAGCAGTACTTC
TRBV30,NA,16,NA,TRBJ2-7,CAWSVLVGLGAYEQYF,TGTGCCTGGAGTGTACTAGTAGGATTGGGGGCCTACGAGCAGTACTTC
TRBV27,TRBD2,14,NA,TRBJ2-7,CASSPQGLPYEQYF,TGTGCCAGCAGTCCCCAGGGACTACCATACGAGCAGTACTTC
TRBV29-1,NA,14,NA,TRBJ2-3,CSVEVPGMDGTQYF,TGCAGCGTTGAAGTCCCAGGGATGGATGGTACGCAGTATTTT
TRBV29-1,NA,14,NA,TRBJ2-2,CSVRQETNTGELFF,TGCAGCGTGCGACAGGAAACAAACACCGGGGAGCTGTTTTTT
TRBV6-5,NA,14,many,TRBJ1-5,CASSYSAANQPQHF,TGTGCCAGCAGTTACTCGGCAGCGAATCAGCCCCAGCATTTT
TRBV12-3/TRBV12-4,NA,13,many,TRBJ1-5,CASSLGRRQPQHF,TGTGCCAGCAGTTTGGGCAGGAGGCAGCCCCAGCATTTT
TRBV12-3/TRBV12-4,TRBD2,14,many,TRBJ2-7,CASSLRGSNSEQYF,TGTGCCAGCAGTTTGCGCGGGAGTAATAGCGAGCAGTACTTC
TRBV5-1,TRBD1,16,many,TRBJ1-2,CASSPMGTGSYYGYTF,TGCGCCAGCAGCCCAATGGGGACAGGGAGTTATTATGGCTACACCTTC
TRBV28,TRBD1,15,many,TRBJ2-6,CAISGGTSGANVLTF,TGTGCCATTTCAGGGGGTACTTCTGGGGCCAACGTCCTGACTTTC